This T cell receptor beta chain was recorded in a study of CD8 T cells in ankylosing spondylitis. This clonotype has at least ten counts. Its antigen is undetermined. The germline V gene has CDR1 DFQATT and CDR2 SNEGSKA (reference sequence). V lost 8 bases and J 1 base, leaving 18 bases between the germline ends. The CDR3 has 16 residues. Each TCR beta library was made by quantitative 5'-RACE that incorporated molecular barcodes. TCRdb processed the 5' RACE reads anew with MiXCR; each CDR3 protein has one entry. Seen here are about 360,000 distinct CDR3 sequences, approximately 22% observed once, and the top ten hold 13%. Findings and limits, study-wide: Clones tied to disease were said to be significantly enriched in matched ankylosing spondylitis synovial fluid. A CD8+ phenotype characterized the disease-linked clones, which were relatively rare in peripheral blood. There was a TCR beta motif, made of several highly homologous variants, that appeared characteristic of ankylosing spondylitis blood.

The origin of this receptor is a male donor with ankylosing spondylitis or in good health (not recorded which). The sample consisted of blood, either unsorted or a sorted T cell fraction (not recorded which). The chain is built from TRBV20-1 and TRBJ2-6, with D maybe TRBD1 (6 bases). The CDR3 DNA sequence: TGCAGTTCGCTGGGACAAGAGGGGTCTGGGGCCAACGTCCTGACTTTC. Its translation: CSSLGQEGSGANVLTF.